A selection of T cell receptor beta chains follows, all from one sample in a study of T cells after yellow fever vaccination. TCRdb used MiXCR to reprocess the 5' RACE reads, holding one entry per CDR3 protein. Found here are a few hundred thousand distinct CDR3 sequences, around 9.3% of them singletons; the top ten hold about 3%. The material was CD4+ T cells sorted from PBMCs, obtained 5 days after the yellow fever booster vaccination. The receptors come from a man between 18 and 35 years old who received the YFV17D yellow fever vaccine. Both conserved end residues are part of each CDR3. The D gene is left open where the match is weak. Clone size, where shown, is once, few, many, or a class for clones that have expanded.

abundance: .
v_gene: TRBV7-6
j_gene: TRBJ2-5
d_gene: TRBD1
CDR3nt: TGTGCCAGCAGCCCTCCGACAGGGGTAGAGACCCAGTACTTC
CDR3aa: CASSPPTGVETQYF

abundance: many
v_gene: TRBV6-5
j_gene: TRBJ2-7
d_gene: TRBD1
CDR3nt: TGTGCCAGCAGCTTACAGGGGGCAGGCTACGAGCAGTACTTC
CDR3aa: CASSLQGAGYEQYF

abundance: many
v_gene: TRBV6-2/TRBV6-3
j_gene: TRBJ2-7
d_gene: .
CDR3nt: TGTGCCAGCAGTTACTCGTCGCGGGGTCTCTACGAGCAGTACTTC
CDR3aa: CASSYSSRGLYEQYF

abundance: once
v_gene: TRBV4-1
j_gene: TRBJ1-5
d_gene: .
CDR3nt: TGCGCCAGCAGCTCTGGCAGGGGAAGGGATCAGCCCCAGCATTTT
CDR3aa: CASSSGRGRDQPQHF

abundance: many
v_gene: TRBV5-1
j_gene: TRBJ2-3
d_gene: TRBD2
CDR3nt: TGCGCCAGCAGCTTGGCCACTAGCGGGGCCACAGATACGCAGTATTTT
CDR3aa: CASSLATSGATDTQYF

abundance: .
v_gene: TRBV7-2
j_gene: TRBJ1-2
d_gene: .
CDR3nt: TGTGCCAGCAGCTTAGAGGTTCTAGCTAACTATGGCTACACCTTC
CDR3aa: CASSLEVLANYGYTF

abundance: few
v_gene: TRBV6-6
j_gene: TRBJ1-1
d_gene: .
CDR3nt: TGTGCCAGCATGAAGGCGGCAGGGGCGATCGTTGAAGCTTTCTTT
CDR3aa: CASMKAAGAIVEAFF

abundance: few
v_gene: TRBV6-2/TRBV6-3
j_gene: TRBJ2-1
d_gene: TRBD1
CDR3nt: TGTGCCAGCAACTCAGACGGGGCAGGGGGGCAGTTCTTC
CDR3aa: CASNSDGAGGQFF

abundance: .
v_gene: TRBV7-8
j_gene: TRBJ1-4
d_gene: .
CDR3nt: TGTGCCAGCAGGCCGGCTTACTATAATGAAAAACTGTTTTTT
CDR3aa: CASRPAYYNEKLFF

abundance: .
v_gene: TRBV6-5
j_gene: TRBJ2-5
d_gene: .
CDR3nt: TGTGCCAGCACCCCGGGCCTCCCGGAGACCCAGTACTTC
CDR3aa: CASTPGLPETQYF

abundance: .
v_gene: TRBV9
j_gene: TRBJ1-2
d_gene: .
CDR3nt: TGTGCCAGCAGCCCTCCTCCGGGTAGCTACACCTTC
CDR3aa: CASSPPPGSYTF

abundance: few
v_gene: TRBV11-2
j_gene: TRBJ2-3
d_gene: .
CDR3nt: TGTGCCAGCAGCTTACGTCTAGCTGCAGATACGCAGTATTTT
CDR3aa: CASSLRLAADTQYF

abundance: .
v_gene: TRBV5-6
j_gene: TRBJ2-3
d_gene: .
CDR3nt: TGTGCCAGCACCCCTCGGGGCGGGGCCACAGATACGCAGTATTTT
CDR3aa: CASTPRGGATDTQYF

abundance: few
v_gene: TRBV5-1
j_gene: TRBJ1-2
d_gene: .
CDR3nt: TGCGCCAGCAGCGTAGGATCCAGGGGTGGCGGCTACACCTTC
CDR3aa: CASSVGSRGGGYTF

abundance: .
v_gene: TRBV7-2
j_gene: TRBJ1-4
d_gene: .
CDR3nt: TGTGCCAGCAGCCTCGGAACTTTTGGGGAAAAACTGTTTTTT
CDR3aa: CASSLGTFGEKLFF

abundance: .
v_gene: TRBV6-6
j_gene: TRBJ1-5
d_gene: .
CDR3nt: TGTGCCAGCAGTGTGGGACCGACCGATCAGCCCCAGCATTTT
CDR3aa: CASSVGPTDQPQHF